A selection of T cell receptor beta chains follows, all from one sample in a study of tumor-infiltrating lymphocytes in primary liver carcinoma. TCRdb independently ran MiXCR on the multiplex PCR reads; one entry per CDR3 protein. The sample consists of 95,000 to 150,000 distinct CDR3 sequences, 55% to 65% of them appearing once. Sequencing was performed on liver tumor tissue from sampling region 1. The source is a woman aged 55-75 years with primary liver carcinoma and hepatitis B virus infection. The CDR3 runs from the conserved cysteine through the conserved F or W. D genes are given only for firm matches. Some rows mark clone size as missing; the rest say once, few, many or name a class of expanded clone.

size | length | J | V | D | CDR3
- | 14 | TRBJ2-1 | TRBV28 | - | CATLRGRNYNEQFF
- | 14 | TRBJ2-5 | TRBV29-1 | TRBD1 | CSVGGEGAPETRYF
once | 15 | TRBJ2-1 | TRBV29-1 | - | CSVEDGILMGNEQSF
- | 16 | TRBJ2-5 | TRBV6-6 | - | CASSYEPSAPQETQYF
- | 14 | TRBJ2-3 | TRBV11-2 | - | CASNLDRETDMQYF
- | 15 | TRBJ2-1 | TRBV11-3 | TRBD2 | CASSQTSGNINGQFF
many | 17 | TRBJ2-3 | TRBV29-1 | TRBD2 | CSVGGLAGGRATDTQYF
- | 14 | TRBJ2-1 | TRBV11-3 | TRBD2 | CASRMSGRGNEQFF
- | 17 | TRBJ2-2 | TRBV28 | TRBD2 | CASRSVLAGEHTGELSF
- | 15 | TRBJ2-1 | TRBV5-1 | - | CASSLLARSYSEQFF
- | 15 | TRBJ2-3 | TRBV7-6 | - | CASSLLDQTTDTQYF
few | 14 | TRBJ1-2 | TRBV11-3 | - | CAGSPGPRDYGYTF
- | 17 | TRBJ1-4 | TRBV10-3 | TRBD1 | CAIRPGQGSEANERLFF